This entry lists 27 T cell receptor beta chains sequenced from one sample in a study of blood T cell repertoires in COVID-19. Profiling relied on immunoSEQ multiplex PCR, and the TCRdb table lists in-frame clones only, not all of them. The sample carries about 87,000 clones, around nine tenths recorded once. Sequencing input: peripheral blood. The receptors here all came from a man aged 35 to 55 with acute or convalescent COVID-19.

The CDR3 sequence: CATRSTGFSNQPQHF. CDR3 coding DNA: TGTGCCACCAGGTCTACGGGTTTTAGCAATCAGCCCCAGCATTTT. This chain uses TRBV15 with TRBJ1-5; D unresolved. The CDR3 totals 15 residues. Trimming pared 6 bases from V and 0 bases from J, leaving 12 bases between. In germline, CDR1 is LNHNV, CDR2 YYDKDF (reference sequence).

V and J are TRBV13 and TRBJ2-3, with D uncertain. Germline lookup yields CDR1 PRHDT and CDR2 FYEKMQ (reference sequence). The V end lost 5 bases, the J end lost 5 bases, and 8 bases lay between the germline ends. The CDR3 loop spans 12 amino acids. This CDR3 is CASSLERDTQYF. The CDR3 DNA is TGTGCCAGCAGCCTCGAGCGAGATACGCAGTATTTT.

The chain uses TRBV6-5 and TRBJ1-2, with D perhaps matching TRBD1 (5 bases). Trimming took 2 bases from V and 5 from J, leaving 9 bases between them. Germline V gene data show CDR1 as MNHEY and CDR2 as SVGAGI. CDR3 length: 13 amino acids. The DNA for the CDR3 is TGTGCCAGCAGTTACGGTGGGGCATATGGCTACACCTTC. It specifies CASSYGGAYGYTF.

The chain recombines TRBV30 with TRBJ1-3; tentative D call: TRBD1 (6 bases). CDR1 is GTSNPN and CDR2 is SVGIG in the germline V gene (reference sequence). There are 16 residues in the CDR3. V was cut by 0 bases and J by 0 bases, with 12 bases left in between. As DNA, the CDR3 is TGTGCCTGGAGTGTTCACCGGGGGGCCTCTGGAAACACCATATATTTT. This translates into CAWSVHRGASGNTIYF.

This chain uses TRBV7-9 with TRBJ2-5; 9 bases match TRBD1. Germline V lookup: CDR1 SEHNR, CDR2 FQNEAQ (reference sequence). The CDR3 covers 16 residues. V dropped 2 bases and J dropped 7; count of bases not matched to a gene: 11. DNA for the CDR3: TGTGCCAGCAGCTTACGTTTGGGACAGGGCGTAGGGACCCAGTACTTC. Encoded protein: CASSLRLGQGVGTQYF.

The V call is TRBV6-2 or TRBV6-3, the J call TRBJ1-4; D is ambiguous. CDR3 length: 14 residues. The V end lost 5 bases, the J end lost 7 bases, and 14 bases lay between the germline ends. Germline V CDR1 and CDR2: MNHEY, SVGEGT. DNA of the CDR3: TGTGCCAGCAGTCCCTGGGGAGGGAGTGAAAAACTGTTTTTT. It is translated as CASSPWGGSEKLFF.

The V call is TRBV5-8, the J call TRBJ2-7, with D possibly TRBD1 on 6 matching bases. V was clipped by 2 bases and J by 8 bases, with 26 bases between them. The length of the CDR3 is 17 residues. Germline loops: CDR1 SGHTS, CDR2 YDEGEE. DNA for the CDR3: TGTGCCAGCAGCTTTAGGTCAGGGGCGCCCCTGCTACTGAAGCAGTACTTC. Translating gives CASSFRSGAPLLLKQYF.

The CDR3 is CAYDPGLGRLEQYF. DNA for the CDR3: TGTGCCTACGATCCGGGACTAGGTCGGCTCGAGCAGTACTTC. V usage is TRBV30 and J usage is TRBJ2-7, with 8 positions matching TRBD2. V trimming: 7 bases; J trimming: 6 bases; junction bases outside the gene matches: 14. CDR1 and CDR2 from the germline V gene are GTSNPN and SVGIG (reference sequence). The CDR3 covers 14 residues.

A word on this clone: Compared with germline, one end of the junction differs, possibly owing to a read error. J is TRBJ2-3 and V is TRBV11-2; D uncertain. The germline gives CDR1 SGHAT, CDR2 FQNNGV. The CDR3 runs 11 residues. CDR3 DNA: TGTGCCAGCAGCCTAGATAGATCGCAGTATTTT. Translation: CASSLDRSQYF. Full variable domain (remainder filled in from reference TRBV11-2 and TRBJ2-3): EAGVAQSPRYKIIEKRQSVAFWCNPISGHATLYWYQQILGQGPKLLIQFQNNGVVDDSQLPKDRFSAERLKGVDSTLKIQPAKLEDSAVYLCASSLDRSQYFGPGTRLTVL.

The gene calls are TRBV5-5 and TRBJ1-5; D gene uncertain. This CDR3 contains 12 residues. V gave up 0 bases and J gave up 9 bases, with 7 bases separating them. Germline values: CDR1 SGHKS, CDR2 YYEKEE (reference sequence). The CDR3 loop is CASSLADRPQHF. In DNA, the CDR3 is TGTGCCAGCAGCTTGGCCGATAGGCCCCAGCATTTT. The whole variable domain, filled in from reference TRBV5-5 and TRBJ1-5, reads DAGVTQSPTHLIKTRGQQVTLRCSPISGHKSVSWYQQVLGQGPQFIFQYYEKEERGRGNFPDRFSARQFPNYSSELNVNALLLGDSALYLCASSLADRPQHFGDGTRLSIL.

The chain carries TRBV7-9 and TRBJ2-7; 9 bases are shared with TRBD1. This CDR3 comprises 17 residues. Germline V gene data show CDR1 as SEHNR and CDR2 as FQNEAQ (reference sequence). Trimming removed 4 bases from V and 1 base from J; junction bases left unmatched: 11. CDR3 sequence reads: CASSSGTGTLGSYEQYF. The CDR3 DNA sequence: TGTGCCAGCAGCTCCGGGACAGGGACCCTTGGTTCCTACGAGCAGTACTTC.

The rearrangement links TRBV3-1 (or the pseudogene TRBV3-2) to TRBJ1-2, with 7 bases aligning to TRBD1. Germline assignment: CDR1 LGHDT and CDR2 YNNKEL (reference sequence). This CDR3 is 13 amino acids long. V shed 5 bases and J 8 bases; nucleotides not matched to a gene: 8. Written as DNA, the CDR3 is TGTGCCAGCAGCGACAACAGGGGTCAAGGCTACACCTTC. Translation: CASSDNRGQGYTF.

The V gene is TRBV7-8, the J gene TRBJ1-2; no firm D call. V was trimmed by 1 base and J by 3 bases, leaving 6 bases between them. CDR3 length: 13 amino acids. CDR1 and CDR2 from the germline V gene are SGHVS and FQNEAQ. The CDR3 region has the DNA TGTGCCAGCAGCTTAGGGCCAGACTATGGCTACACCTTC. Protein sequence: CASSLGPDYGYTF.

The gene calls are TRBV6-5 and TRBJ2-1; TRBD2 aligns across 8 bases. The CDR3 has 15 residues. Germline values: CDR1 MNHEY, CDR2 SVGAGI. V lost 2 bases and J lost 3; bases outside the gene matches: 3. The CDR3 nucleotides read TGTGCCAGCAGTTACACTAGCGGAGACTACAATGAGCAGTTCTTC. It specifies CASSYTSGDYNEQFF.

This chain links TRBV10-3 with TRBJ1-1; 8 nucleotides match TRBD1. V was pared by 2 bases and J by 1 base, with 6 bases of the junction left unmatched. This CDR3 is built from 16 residues. Germline V gives CDR1 ENHRY, CDR2 SYGVKD. Here the CDR3 reads CAISEGPTGENTEAFF. CDR3 DNA sequence: TGTGCCATCAGTGAGGGGCCGACAGGGGAGAACACTGAAGCTTTCTTT.

This clone was seen a handful of times. The chain carries TRBV5-1 and TRBJ2-1; weak D call: TRBD2 (5 bases). CDR3 length: 17 amino acids. The germline CDR1 and CDR2 sequences are SGHRS and YFSETQ. With 0 bases removed from V and 15 bases from J, the gap between germline ends came to 28 bases. CDR3 nucleotides: TGCGCCAGCAGCTTGGAGCAGGCGACTAATCCCTCTTCCCGCCGGTTCTTC. This gives the protein CASSLEQATNPSSRRFF. Full variable domain (missing parts from reference TRBV5-1 and TRBJ2-1): KAGVTQTPRYLIKTRGQQVTLSCSPISGHRSVSWYQQTPGQGLQFLFEYFSETQRNKGNFPGRFSGRQFSNSRSEMNVSTLELGDSALYLCASSLEQATNPSSRRFFGPGTRLTVL.

This clone showed up just a few times. This rearrangement joins TRBV6-1 to TRBJ2-4, with D perhaps matching TRBD2 (5 bases). CDR1 MNHNS and CDR2 SASEGT come from the germline V gene. There are 15 residues in the CDR3. V was trimmed by 3 bases and J by 9 bases, leaving 18 bases between them. CDR3 loop: CASSEEVLGLTIQYF. CDR3 coding DNA: TGTGCCAGCAGTGAGGAGGTTTTAGGTTTAACCATTCAGTACTTC.

The chain carries TRBV10-1 and TRBJ2-1; 11 bases align to TRBD2. V shed 3 bases and J 2 bases; nucleotides not matched to a gene: 3. Per germline, CDR1 WNHNN and CDR2 SYGVQD (reference sequence). The length of the CDR3 is 16 residues. The CDR3 loop reads CASSDFSGRAYNEQFF. CDR3 DNA: TGCGCCAGCAGTGATTTTAGCGGGAGGGCCTACAATGAGCAGTTCTTC.

The chain links TRBV11-2 to TRBJ1-6, with D uncertain. The CDR3 loop spans 14 amino acids. The V end was cut by 2 bases, the J end by 7 bases, with 9 bases between. Germline-derived CDR1 and CDR2 are SGHAT and FQNNGV. This chain's CDR3 is CASSLQAGNSPLHF. The CDR3 bases are TGTGCCAGCAGCTTACAGGCAGGCAATTCACCCCTCCACTTT.

The chain is built from TRBV9 and TRBJ2-6; D might be TRBD2 (6 bases). Trimming shortened V by 0 bases and J by 0 bases, and 13 bases separated the two germline ends. The CDR3 is 18 amino acids. Germline V lookup: CDR1 SGDLS, CDR2 YYNGEE. The CDR3 protein is CASSVVGGSPSGANVLTF. DNA for the CDR3: TGTGCCAGCAGCGTAGTGGGGGGAAGTCCCTCTGGGGCCAACGTCCTGACTTTC.

The chain uses TRBV19 and TRBJ1-2, with D possibly being TRBD1 (6 bases). Germline CDR1 reads LNHDA; CDR2 reads SQIVND (reference sequence). The CDR3 has 14 residues. Trimming took 7 bases from V and 0 from J, leaving 12 bases between them. CDR3 protein: CASTRDNPNYGYTF. CDR3 in DNA: TGTGCCAGTACCCGGGACAATCCTAACTATGGCTACACCTTC.

J is TRBJ1-1 and V is TRBV6-4, with 9 bases matching TRBD1. The CDR3 loop spans 13 amino acids. V gave up 6 bases and J gave up 5 bases; unmatched junction bases: 4. The germline V gene has CDR1 MRHNA and CDR2 SNTAGT. CDR3 in amino acids: CASSTGGGTEAFF. The CDR3 DNA reads as TGTGCCAGCAGCACAGGGGGCGGAACTGAAGCTTTCTTT.

The J gene is TRBJ1-6, the V gene TRBV4-1, with D unresolved. This CDR3 spans 14 amino acids. The germline V gene encodes CDR1 MGHRA and CDR2 YSYEKL. Trimming stripped 4 bases from V and 1 base from J, with 5 bases between. CDR3 protein: CASSPGSYNSPLHF. The CDR3 DNA follows: TGCGCCAGCAGCCCGGGTTCCTATAATTCACCCCTCCACTTT.

The V gene is TRBV27, the J gene TRBJ1-2; 9 positions match TRBD1. This CDR3 is built from 14 residues. Germline V gene lookup returns CDR1 MNHEY and CDR2 SMNVEV (reference sequence). The junction had 5 bases not matched to a gene; V was cut back by 5 bases and J by 4 bases. The CDR3 spells CASSPAGQGYGYTF. CDR3 coding DNA: TGTGCCAGCAGTCCAGCGGGACAGGGCTATGGCTACACCTTC.

The chain uses TRBV11-2 and TRBJ2-2, with 11 bases that match TRBD2. The CDR3 length is 19 residues. Unmatched junction bases numbered 11, after V lost 1 base and J lost 4 bases. CDR1 is SGHAT and CDR2 is FQNNGV in the germline V gene. The CDR3 loop is CASSLAPPSGGTGTGELFF. CDR3 sequence (DNA): TGTGCCAGCAGCTTAGCCCCCCCTAGCGGGGGGACCGGCACCGGGGAGCTGTTTTTT.

The V and J genes are TRBV19 and TRBJ1-5; maybe TRBD1 (5 bases). From germline, CDR1 is LNHDA and CDR2 SQIVND (reference sequence). The CDR3 extends over 16 amino acids. Trimming removed 7 bases at V and 0 bases at J, with 16 bases between. The CDR3 nucleotides read TGTGCCAGTACCCATACGGGGGGGTATAGCAATCAGCCCCAGCATTTT. Its protein is CASTHTGGYSNQPQHF.

The gene calls are TRBV20-1 and TRBJ1-2; D ambiguous. Trimming took 6 bases from V and 2 from J, leaving 7 bases between them. The CDR3 spans 11 residues. Germline loops: CDR1 DFQATT, CDR2 SNEGSKA (reference sequence). CDR3 sequence: CSAPGNYGYTF. The CDR3 coding sequence is TGCAGTGCCCCGGGGAACTATGGCTACACCTTC.